This TCR beta chain was documented in a study of blood T cell repertoires in COVID-19. The V gene end was trimmed by 2 bases and the J gene end by 0 bases; junction bases not matched to a gene: 5. The CDR3 consists of 16 residues. The germline V gene has CDR1 SGHNT and CDR2 YYREEE (reference sequence). The study drew participants aged about 18 to 89 years from 20 to 30 US areas. Cohorts were based on clinical histories the participants reported. Two negative PCRs, clearance, or symptom resolution were required of recovered Cohort 3 donors. In the original workflow: Estimation of nucleated cell counts relied on the amplification of reference gene primers. The data were produced by immunoSEQ multiplex PCR, yet TCRdb's version contains in-frame clones alone and is incomplete. D and trimming come from the DNA, and the V and J calls and clone size come from that table. The sample has a few hundred thousand clones, more than 75% seen once.

The chain links TRBV5-4 to TRBJ2-7; 10 bases align to TRBD2. This TCR derives from a woman aged 18-29 years who had recovered from COVID-19. The sequenced sample consisted of PBMCs or T cells enriched from blood (not recorded which). The DNA of the CDR3 is TGTGCCAGCAGCTTAGGACTAGCGGAGTTCTCCTACGAGCAGTACTTC. This translates into CASSLGLAEFSYEQYF.